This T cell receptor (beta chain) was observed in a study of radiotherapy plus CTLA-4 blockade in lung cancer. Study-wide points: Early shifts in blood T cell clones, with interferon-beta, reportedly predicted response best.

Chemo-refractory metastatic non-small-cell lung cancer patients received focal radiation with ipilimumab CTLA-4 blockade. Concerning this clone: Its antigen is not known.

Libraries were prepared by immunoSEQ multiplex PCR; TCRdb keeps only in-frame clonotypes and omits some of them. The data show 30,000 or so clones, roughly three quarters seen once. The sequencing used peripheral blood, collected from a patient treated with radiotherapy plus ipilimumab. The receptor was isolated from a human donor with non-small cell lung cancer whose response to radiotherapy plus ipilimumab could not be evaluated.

The CDR3: CASSTARDTQYF. The CDR3 DNA follows: TGTGCCAGTAGTACTGCTAGAGATACGCAGTATTTT. J is TRBJ2-3 and V is TRBV19; D gene uncertain. This CDR3 is 12 amino acids long. CDR1 is LNHDA, CDR2 SQIVND, per germline (reference sequence). The germline V and J ends were trimmed by 4 bases and 5 bases, with 7 bases remaining between them.